This T cell receptor beta chain originates from a study of control samples from healthy donors and cancer patients. Data came from immunoSEQ multiplex PCR; TCRdb stores just in-frame clones and leaves some out. The sample lists more than 75,000 clones, around 85% occurring once. Germline V lookup: CDR1 LNHDA, CDR2 SQIVND (reference sequence). The length of the CDR3 is 14 residues. Trimming pared 7 bases from V and 6 bases from J, leaving 16 bases between. The clonotype comes from a man between 65 and 79 years old with lung cancer. The rearrangement joins TRBV19 to TRBJ2-1, with a possible D match to TRBD1 (6 bases). Material for sequencing was PBMCs. This chain's CDR3 is CASMPGQRFNEQFF. The CDR3 DNA sequence: TGTGCCAGTATGCCGGGACAACGGTTCAATGAGCAGTTCTTC.